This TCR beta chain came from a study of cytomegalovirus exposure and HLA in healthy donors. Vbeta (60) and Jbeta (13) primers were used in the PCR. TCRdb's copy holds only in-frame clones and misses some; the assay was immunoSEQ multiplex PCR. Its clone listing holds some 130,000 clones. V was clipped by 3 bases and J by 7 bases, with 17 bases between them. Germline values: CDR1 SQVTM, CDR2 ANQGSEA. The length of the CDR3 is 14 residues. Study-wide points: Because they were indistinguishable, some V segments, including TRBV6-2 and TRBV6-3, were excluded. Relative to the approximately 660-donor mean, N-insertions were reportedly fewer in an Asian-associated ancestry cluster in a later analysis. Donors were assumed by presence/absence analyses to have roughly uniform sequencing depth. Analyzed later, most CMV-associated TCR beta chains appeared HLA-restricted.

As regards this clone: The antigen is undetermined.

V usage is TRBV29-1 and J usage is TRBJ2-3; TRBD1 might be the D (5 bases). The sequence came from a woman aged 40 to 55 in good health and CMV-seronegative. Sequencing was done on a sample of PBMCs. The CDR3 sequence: CSVDRVRAQYTQYF. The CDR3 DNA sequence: TGCAGCGTTGACAGGGTCAGGGCGCAATATACGCAGTATTTT.